This T cell receptor beta chain was documented in a study of T cells in Graves' hyperthyroidism and ophthalmopathy. Regarding this clonotype: Its antigen is still unknown.

Trimming took off 0 bases at V and 4 bases at J, with 12 bases between the two ends. This CDR3 spans 15 amino acids. The germline CDR1 and CDR2 sequences are MGHRA and YSYEKL. Disease duration was under 3 months in the ophthalmopathy patients, who also had a Clinical Activity Score of at least 3 and a NOSPECS grade of at least 4. Diagnostic decisions used clinical symptoms, serum thyroxine and TRAb, thyroid ultrasound and orbital computed tomography. About 10 ml of fresh peripheral blood supplied the PBMCs. General study findings and limits: Most clonotypes expanded in the thyroid (above 0.001) were also present in blood.

TCR beta CDR3 region amplification was performed from RNA transcripts. Using the HTBI primer set, a first-round RT-PCR was run on the TCR CDR3. TCRdb ran MiXCR on the multiplex PCR reads and lists one entry per CDR3 protein. The repertoire has more than 500,000 distinct CDR3 sequences, approximately 16% of them found once; the top ten carry over 25%. Sequences were obtained from blood. V gene TRBV4-1 combines with J gene TRBJ2-5; D might be TRBD2 (6 bases). This TCR derives from a woman younger than 45 with Graves' ophthalmopathy. CDR3 bases: TGCGCCAGCAGCCAAGAGGGGGACTCCGGAGAGACCCAGTACTTC. Translating it yields CASSQEGDSGETQYF.